This entry is about one T cell receptor (beta chain). These data originate in a study of blood T cell repertoires in COVID-19. Some clones are missing from TCRdb's copy, which holds only in-frame ones; the method was immunoSEQ multiplex PCR. Of some 20,000 clones listed, 79% are singletons. Germline CDR1 and CDR2: LNHDA and SQIVND (reference sequence). The CDR3 is 13 residues long. Trimming removed 0 bases at V and 8 bases at J, with 10 bases between. This receptor was obtained from a man of 80 years or more with acute or convalescent COVID-19. The sequenced sample consisted of peripheral blood. The chain carries TRBV19 and TRBJ1-2; D might be TRBD1 (5 bases). The CDR3 here is CASSIDPQGGYTF. The CDR3 DNA reads TGTGCCAGTAGTATAGATCCCCAGGGAGGCTACACCTTC.